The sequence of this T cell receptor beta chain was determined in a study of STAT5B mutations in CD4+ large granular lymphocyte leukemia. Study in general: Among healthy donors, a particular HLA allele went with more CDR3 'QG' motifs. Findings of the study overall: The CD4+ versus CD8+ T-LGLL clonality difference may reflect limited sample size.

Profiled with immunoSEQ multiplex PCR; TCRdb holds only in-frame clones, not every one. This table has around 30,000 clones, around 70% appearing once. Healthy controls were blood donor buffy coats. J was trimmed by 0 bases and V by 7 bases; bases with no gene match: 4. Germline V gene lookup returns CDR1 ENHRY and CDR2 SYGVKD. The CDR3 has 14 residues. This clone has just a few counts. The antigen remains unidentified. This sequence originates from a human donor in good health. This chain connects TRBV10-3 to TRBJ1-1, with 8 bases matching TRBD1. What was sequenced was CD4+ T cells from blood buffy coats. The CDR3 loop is CAITSTGVNTEAFF. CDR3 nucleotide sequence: TGTGCCATCACCTCGACAGGGGTGAACACTGAAGCTTTCTTT.